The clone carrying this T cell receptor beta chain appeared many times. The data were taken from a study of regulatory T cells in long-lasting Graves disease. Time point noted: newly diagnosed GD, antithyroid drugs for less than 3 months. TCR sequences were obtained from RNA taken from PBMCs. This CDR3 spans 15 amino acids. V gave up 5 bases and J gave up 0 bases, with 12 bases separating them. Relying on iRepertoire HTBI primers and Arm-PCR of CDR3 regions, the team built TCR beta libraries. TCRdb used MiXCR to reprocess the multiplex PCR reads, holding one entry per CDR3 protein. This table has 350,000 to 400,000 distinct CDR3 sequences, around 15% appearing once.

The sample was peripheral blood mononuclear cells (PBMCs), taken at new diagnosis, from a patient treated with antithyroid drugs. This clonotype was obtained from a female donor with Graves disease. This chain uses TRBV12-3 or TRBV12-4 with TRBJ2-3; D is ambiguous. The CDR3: CASSPQHSSTDTQYF. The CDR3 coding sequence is TGTGCCAGCAGTCCCCAACATTCTAGCACAGATACGCAGTATTTT.